What follows are 30 T cell receptor beta chains derived from one specimen sequenced in a study of blood T cell repertoires in COVID-19. The data were produced by immunoSEQ multiplex PCR, yet TCRdb's version contains in-frame clones alone and is incomplete. The sample carries 250,000 to 300,000 clones, about nine tenths recorded once. The sample taken for sequencing was PBMCs or T cells enriched from blood (not recorded which). The receptor source for this set is a woman aged 45 to 65 who had been exposed to COVID-19.

The chain links TRBV18 to TRBJ1-6; D remains ambiguous. The CDR3 extends over 15 amino acids. Germline V gene data show CDR1 as KGHSH and CDR2 as LQKENI. Trimming removed 3 bases at V and 1 base at J, with 7 bases between. The CDR3 is CASSPSGSYNSPLHF. The CDR3 nucleotides read TGTGCCAGCTCACCTTCGGGGTCCTATAATTCACCCCTCCACTTT.

This chain uses TRBV5-1 with TRBJ2-2; perhaps TRBD1 as D (7 bases). The CDR3 has 17 amino acids. Germline V CDR1 and CDR2: SGHRS, YFSETQ. Trimming removed 4 bases at V and 5 bases at J, with 21 bases between. The CDR3 DNA is TGCGCCAGCAGCGGTATTGTAACAGGGGACTGGACCGGGGAGCTGTTTTTT. Its protein product is CASSGIVTGDWTGELFF.

J is TRBJ2-1 and V is TRBV28; 12 bases line up with TRBD2. The CDR3 sequence is 15 residues long. Germline-derived CDR1 and CDR2 are MDHEN and SYDVKM. The trim removed 5 bases at V and 5 bases at J, leaving 4 bases unmatched. CDR3 coding DNA: TGTGCCAGCAGTGCCGGACTAGCGGGGAACAATGAGCAGTTCTTC. It codes for CASSAGLAGNNEQFF.

In its sample, this clone was seen a few times. J is TRBJ1-1 and V is TRBV20-1; 7 bases are shared with TRBD1. The V gene's germline CDR1 is DFQATT and CDR2 SNEGSKA (reference sequence). J lost 4 bases, V lost 7 bases, and 3 bases had no gene match. There are 11 residues in the CDR3. The CDR3 DNA reads as TGCAGTGGGGACAGAGGCACTGAAGCTTTCTTT. This translates into CSGDRGTEAFF.

The gene calls are TRBV6-1 and TRBJ1-1; TRBD1 is a possible D gene (5 bases). From germline, CDR1 is MNHNS and CDR2 SASEGT. The CDR3 runs to 15 residues. Trimming removed 3 bases at V and 0 bases at J, with 11 bases between. For the CDR3, the DNA is TGTGCCAGCAGTGATAGTAGGGGCCTGAACACTGAAGCTTTCTTT. This gives the protein CASSDSRGLNTEAFF.

This clone was seen just once. The chain uses TRBV4-2 and TRBJ1-4; D unclear. The CDR3 is 14 residues long. With 1 base removed from V and 6 bases from J, the gap between germline ends came to 9 bases. Germline lookup yields CDR1 LGHNA and CDR2 YNFKEQ. The DNA of the CDR3 is TGTGCCAGCAGCCAAGCTCAGGCGTATGAAAAACTGTTTTTT. This gives the protein CASSQAQAYEKLFF.

The chain couples TRBV5-1 to TRBJ2-7, with 7 bases aligning to TRBD1. Germline V gene data show CDR1 as SGHRS and CDR2 as YFSETQ. CDR3 length equals 16 residues. Unmatched junction bases numbered 9, after V lost 2 bases and J lost 1 base. The DNA of the CDR3 is TGCGCCAGCAGCTTACAACCGGGACAGCAATCCTACGAGCAGTACTTC. It codes for CASSLQPGQQSYEQYF.

This clone was seen once. This rearrangement joins TRBV2 to TRBJ2-3; 8 positions agree with TRBD2. Germline-derived CDR1 and CDR2 are SNHLY and FYNNEI. Trimming at V came to 7 bases and at J to 0 bases, leaving 6 bases not matched to a gene. The CDR3 totals 15 residues. The CDR3 spells CASTQLAESTDTQYF. The CDR3 nucleotides read TGTGCCAGCACCCAACTAGCGGAGAGCACAGATACGCAGTATTTT.

This sequence joins TRBV28 and TRBJ1-2; 7 nucleotides line up with TRBD1. Germline V gives CDR1 MDHEN, CDR2 SYDVKM. The CDR3 totals 15 residues. Losses at the gene ends were 6 bases for V and 6 bases for J; bases not matched to a gene: 13. Written as DNA, the CDR3 is TGTGCCAGCAGCCGCATGGGACAGAATAAACATGGCTACACCTTC. This encodes CASSRMGQNKHGYTF.

This clone was seen only a few times. J is TRBJ1-4 and V is TRBV2, with D uncertain. The germline V gene has CDR1 SNHLY and CDR2 FYNNEI. V lost 0 bases, J lost 5 bases, and 13 bases lay in between. This CDR3 contains 16 residues. CDR3: CASSEAVSFSNEKLFF. Here the CDR3 DNA reads TGTGCCAGCAGTGAAGCTGTTAGTTTCTCGAATGAAAAACTGTTTTTT.

The J gene is TRBJ2-6, the V gene TRBV19, with TRBD2 matching 9 bases. CDR1 is LNHDA and CDR2 is SQIVND in the germline V gene (reference sequence). V gave up 0 bases and J gave up 0 bases; unmatched junction bases: 9. The CDR3 extends over 20 amino acids. The CDR3 DNA follows: TGTGCCAGTAGTATAGAGCCTAGCGGGGCACTCCTCTCTGGGGCCAACGTCCTGACTTTC. Protein sequence: CASSIEPSGALLSGANVLTF.

V usage is TRBV3-1 (or the pseudogene TRBV3-2) and J usage is TRBJ2-5; possible D gene TRBD2, 7 bases. The V and J ends lost 5 bases and 5 bases respectively, with 18 bases between them. In germline, CDR1 is LGHDT, CDR2 YNNKEL (reference sequence). This CDR3 region has 15 residues. The DNA of the CDR3 is TGTGCCAGCAGCATACAGGGCATCGGGGGGGAGACCCAGTACTTC. This gives the protein CASSIQGIGGETQYF.

This clone was detected a few times. This chain uses TRBV5-6 with TRBJ2-1; TRBD2 might be the D (6 bases). The length of the CDR3 is 17 residues. Trimming pared 4 bases from V and 7 bases from J, leaving 24 bases between. Germline CDR1 is SGHDT and CDR2 is YYEEEE. CDR3 bases: TGTGCCAGCAGCCCCAGTAGGGCAGGGAGGTCTTGGAATGAGCAGTTCTTC. Residues: CASSPSRAGRSWNEQFF.

The CDR3 bases are TGTGCCAGCAGCTTACGGGGGGCTGAGCAGTTCTTC. Translation: CASSLRGAEQFF. V and J are TRBV11-3 and TRBJ2-1; possibly TRBD2 for D (7 bases). Between the trimmed V and J ends, which lost 2 bases and 9 bases, there was a span of 8 bases. Per germline, CDR1 SGHNT and CDR2 YENEEA. CDR3 size: 12 residues.

V and J are TRBV6-5 and TRBJ2-7; no firm D call. The germline gives CDR1 MNHEY, CDR2 SVGAGI. The length of the CDR3 is 12 residues. V was clipped by 7 bases and J by 3 bases, with 10 bases between them. The CDR3 sequence is CASTPSHYEQYF. The CDR3 region has the DNA TGTGCCAGCACCCCTAGTCACTACGAGCAGTACTTC.

The rearrangement uses TRBV19 and TRBJ2-7, with 9 bases that match TRBD1. The CDR3 has 14 residues. The germline V gene encodes CDR1 LNHDA and CDR2 SQIVND (reference sequence). The V gene end was trimmed by 4 bases and the J gene end by 4 bases; junction bases not matched to a gene: 5. In nucleotides, the CDR3 is TGTGCCAGTAGTACACAGGGGGCTTCGTACGAGCAGTACTTC. This encodes CASSTQGASYEQYF.

This clone was counted a few times. CDR3 bases: TGCGCCAGCAGCCAAGTTCTGCTACCCCATGGCTACACCTTC. Protein sequence: CASSQVLLPHGYTF. This sequence joins TRBV4-1 and TRBJ1-2; D call uncertain. This CDR3 is 14 amino acids long. From germline, CDR1 is MGHRA and CDR2 YSYEKL. Deletions cut 1 base from V and 6 bases from J, with 12 bases between.

The chain combines TRBV9 with TRBJ2-1, with TRBD1 as a possible D gene (5 bases). With 4 bases removed from V and 8 bases from J, the gap between germline ends came to 19 bases. CDR1 is SGDLS and CDR2 is YYNGEE in the germline V gene. This CDR3 is built from 15 residues. The CDR3 DNA sequence: TGTGCCAGCAGCTCCCAGGGTTCCGAATGGGATGAGCAGTTCTTC. As protein: CASSSQGSEWDEQFF.

The chain links TRBV5-1 to TRBJ2-3; 10 bases agree with TRBD2. With 5 bases clipped from V and 0 bases from J, the junction kept 9 bases outside the gene matches. Germline V gene data show CDR1 as SGHRS and CDR2 as YFSETQ. The CDR3 spans 17 residues. CDR3 sequence: CASSAGPSGGSTDTQYF. The CDR3 nucleotides are TGCGCCAGCAGTGCGGGGCCTAGCGGGGGAAGCACAGATACGCAGTATTTT.

The genes are TRBV19 and TRBJ1-4; D is ambiguous. Trimming shortened V by 3 bases and J by 8 bases, and 16 bases separated the two germline ends. CDR3 length: 15 amino acids. Per germline, CDR1 LNHDA and CDR2 SQIVND (reference sequence). CDR3 nucleotide sequence: TGTGCCAGTAGTATCAACCGTCCCCGGGAGGAAAAACTGTTTTTT. Translating gives CASSINRPREEKLFF.

The chain joins TRBV2 to TRBJ2-3, with 15 bases that match TRBD2. The CDR3 contains 15 residues. V lost 8 bases to trimming and J lost 7 bases; unmatched junction nucleotides: 7. Germline V gives CDR1 SNHLY, CDR2 FYNNEI. Here the CDR3 reads CASGRTSGGGNTQYF. CDR3 nucleotides: TGTGCCAGCGGACGGACTAGCGGGGGGGGCAATACGCAGTATTTT.

The V and J genes are TRBV5-1 and TRBJ2-6; the match to TRBD1 covers 7 bases. Per germline, CDR1 SGHRS and CDR2 YFSETQ. CDR3 length: 13 amino acids. V shed 4 bases and J 12 bases; nucleotides not matched to a gene: 7. Here the CDR3 reads CASSEGGESVLTF. CDR3 nucleotides: TGCGCCAGCAGCGAAGGGGGCGAGAGCGTCCTGACTTTC.

The rearrangement links TRBV6-5 to TRBJ2-2; 7 bases align to TRBD1. The CDR3 extends over 15 amino acids. CDR1 MNHEY and CDR2 SVGAGI come from the germline V gene. With 6 bases clipped from V and 4 bases from J, the junction kept 8 bases outside the gene matches. The DNA for the CDR3 is TGTGCCAGCAGACCCATTTCAGGGGGCACCGGGGAGCTGTTTTTT. Its translation is CASRPISGGTGELFF.

On this clone itself: One end of the junction fails to match germline, which may point to a read error. The rearrangement links TRBV28 to TRBJ1-4, with TRBD1 matching 7 bases. The CDR3 sequence is 12 residues long. Germline V gives CDR1 MDHEN, CDR2 SYDVKM. The CDR3 nucleotides read TGTGCCAGCAGCGCTGGGAACAGGGGCTTAGCTTTT. Residues: CASSAGNRGLAF.

The chain is built from TRBV28 and TRBJ1-2; 10 bases line up with TRBD1. Germline CDR1 reads MDHEN; CDR2 reads SYDVKM. J was trimmed by 8 bases and V by 3 bases; bases with no gene match: 15. The CDR3 covers 17 residues. The CDR3 spells CASSLPGQGTLSFGYTF. In DNA form, the CDR3 reads TGTGCCAGCAGTTTGCCGGGACAGGGGACTTTATCGTTCGGCTACACCTTC.

The chain recombines TRBV30 with TRBJ1-5, with D maybe TRBD1 (5 bases). Germline values: CDR1 GTSNPN, CDR2 SVGIG (reference sequence). The CDR3 extends over 15 amino acids. Trimming left V 2 bases short and J 0 bases short, with 11 bases between. CDR3 loop: CAWSRGLNSNQPQHF. Written as DNA, the CDR3 is TGTGCCTGGAGTCGGGGACTTAATAGCAATCAGCCCCAGCATTTT.

The chain employs TRBV30 and TRBJ1-4; the D is unclear. The CDR3 has 14 residues. Germline V gives CDR1 GTSNPN, CDR2 SVGIG (reference sequence). The V end lost 0 bases, the J end lost 8 bases, and 13 bases lay between the germline ends. CDR3 loop: CAWSVSSRAEKLFF. The CDR3 DNA reads as TGTGCCTGGAGTGTCTCCTCTCGCGCCGAAAAACTGTTTTTT.

This chain connects TRBV6-1 to TRBJ1-6; 7 bases map to TRBD1. The CDR3 spans 15 residues. V trimming: 2 bases; J trimming: 7 bases; junction bases outside the gene matches: 5. From germline, CDR1 is MNHNS and CDR2 SASEGT. The CDR3 DNA is TGTGCCAGCAGTGAACAGGGGGTTGAGAATTCACCCCTCCACTTT. Its protein is CASSEQGVENSPLHF.

This rearrangement joins TRBV9 to TRBJ2-3; 8 bases map to TRBD1. Looked up from germline, CDR1 is SGDLS and CDR2 is YYNGEE. J was trimmed by 2 bases and V by 2 bases; bases with no gene match: 4. CDR3 size: 15 residues. CDR3 protein: CASSVWDRHTDTQYF. The CDR3 coding sequence is TGTGCCAGCAGCGTCTGGGACAGGCACACAGATACGCAGTATTTT. Full variable domain (missing parts from reference TRBV9 and TRBJ2-3): DSGVTQTPKHLITATGQRVTLRCSPRSGDLSVYWYQQSLDQGLQFLIQYYNGEERAKGNILERFSAQQFPDLHSELNLSSLELGDSALYFCASSVWDRHTDTQYFGPGTRLTVL.

The chain carries TRBV4-1 and TRBJ2-1, with 9 positions matching TRBD2. CDR3 size: 18 residues. Trimming at V came to 5 bases and at J to 0 bases, leaving 11 bases not matched to a gene. Germline V CDR1 and CDR2: MGHRA, YSYEKL. The CDR3 nucleotides read TGCGCCAGCAGCGGGGGGCCTAGCGGGACGAGCTCCTACAATGAGCAGTTCTTC. This sequence encodes CASSGGPSGTSSYNEQFF.